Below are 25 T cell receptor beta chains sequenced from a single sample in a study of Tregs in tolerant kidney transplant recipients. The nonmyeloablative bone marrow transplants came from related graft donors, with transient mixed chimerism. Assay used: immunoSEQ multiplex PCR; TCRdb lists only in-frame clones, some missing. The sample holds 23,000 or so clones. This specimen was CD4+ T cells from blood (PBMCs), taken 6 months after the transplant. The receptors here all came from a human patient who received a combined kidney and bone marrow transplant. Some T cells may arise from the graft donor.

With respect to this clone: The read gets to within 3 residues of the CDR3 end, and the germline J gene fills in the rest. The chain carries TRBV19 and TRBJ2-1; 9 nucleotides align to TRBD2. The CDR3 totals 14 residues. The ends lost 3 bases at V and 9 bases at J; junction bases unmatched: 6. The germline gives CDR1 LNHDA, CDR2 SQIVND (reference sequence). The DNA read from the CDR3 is TGTGCCAGTAGTATGGCGGGAGGGCCGGTTGAG. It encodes CASSMAGGPVE. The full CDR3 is CASSMAGGPVEQFF.

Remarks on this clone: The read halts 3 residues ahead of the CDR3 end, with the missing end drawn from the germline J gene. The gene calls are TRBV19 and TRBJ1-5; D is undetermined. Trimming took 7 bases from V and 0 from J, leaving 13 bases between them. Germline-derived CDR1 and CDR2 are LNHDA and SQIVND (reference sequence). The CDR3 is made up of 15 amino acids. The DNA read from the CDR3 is TGTGCCAGTACCCCCATGGGCCATAGCAATCAGCCC. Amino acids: CASTPMGHSNQP. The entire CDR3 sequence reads CASTPMGHSNQPQHF.

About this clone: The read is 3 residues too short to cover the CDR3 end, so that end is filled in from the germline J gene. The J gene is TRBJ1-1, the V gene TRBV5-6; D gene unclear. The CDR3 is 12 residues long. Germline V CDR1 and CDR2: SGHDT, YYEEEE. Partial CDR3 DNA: TGTGCCAGCAGCTTGCGGGTGGTCGGG. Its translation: CASSLRVVG. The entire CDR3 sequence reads CASSLRVVGAFF.

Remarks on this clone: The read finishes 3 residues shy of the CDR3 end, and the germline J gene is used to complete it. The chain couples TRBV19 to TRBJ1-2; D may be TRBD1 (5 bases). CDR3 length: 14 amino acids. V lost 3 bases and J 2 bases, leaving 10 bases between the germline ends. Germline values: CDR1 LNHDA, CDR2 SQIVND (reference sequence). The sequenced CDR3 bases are TGTGCCAGTAGTATCTCGGGGGGGAACTATGGC. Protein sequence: CASSISGGNYG. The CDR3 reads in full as CASSISGGNYGYTF.

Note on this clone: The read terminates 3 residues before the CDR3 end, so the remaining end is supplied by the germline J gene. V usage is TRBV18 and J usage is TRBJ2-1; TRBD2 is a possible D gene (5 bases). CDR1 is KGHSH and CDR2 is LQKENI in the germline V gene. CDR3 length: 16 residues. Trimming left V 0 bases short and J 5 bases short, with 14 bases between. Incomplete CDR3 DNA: TGTGCCAGCTCACCACCACGCCTAGCTAGCAACAATGAG. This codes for CASSPPRLASNNE. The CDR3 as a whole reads CASSPPRLASNNEQFF.

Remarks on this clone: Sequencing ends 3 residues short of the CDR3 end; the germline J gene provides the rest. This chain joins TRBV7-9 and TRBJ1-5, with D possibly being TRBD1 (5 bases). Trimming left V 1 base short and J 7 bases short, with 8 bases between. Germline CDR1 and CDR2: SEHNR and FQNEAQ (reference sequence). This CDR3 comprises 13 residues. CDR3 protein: CASSLGQGQPQHF. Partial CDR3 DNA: TGTGCCAGCAGCTTAGGGCAGGGACAGCCC.

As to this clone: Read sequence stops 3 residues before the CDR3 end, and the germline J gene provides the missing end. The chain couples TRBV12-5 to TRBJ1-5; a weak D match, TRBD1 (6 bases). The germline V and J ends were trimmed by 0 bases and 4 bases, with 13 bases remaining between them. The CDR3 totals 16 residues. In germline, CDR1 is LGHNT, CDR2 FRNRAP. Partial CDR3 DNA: TGTGCTAGTGGTTTGGTACTGGGACACCAGAATCAGCCC. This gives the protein CASGLVLGHQNQP. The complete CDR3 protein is CASGLVLGHQNQPQHF. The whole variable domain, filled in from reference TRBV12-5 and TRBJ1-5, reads DARVTQTPRHKVTEMGQEVTMRCQPILGHNTVFWYRQTMMQGLELLAYFRNRAPLDDSGMPKDRFSAEMPDATLATLKIQPSEPRDSAVYFCASGLVLGHQNQPQHFGDGTRLSIL.

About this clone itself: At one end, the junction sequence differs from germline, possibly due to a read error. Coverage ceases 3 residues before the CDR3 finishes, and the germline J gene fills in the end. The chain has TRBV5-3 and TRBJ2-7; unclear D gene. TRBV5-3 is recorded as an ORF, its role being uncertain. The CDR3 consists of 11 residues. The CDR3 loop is CVRSSSHEQYF. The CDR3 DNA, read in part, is TGTGTCAGAAGCTCGAGCCACGAG.

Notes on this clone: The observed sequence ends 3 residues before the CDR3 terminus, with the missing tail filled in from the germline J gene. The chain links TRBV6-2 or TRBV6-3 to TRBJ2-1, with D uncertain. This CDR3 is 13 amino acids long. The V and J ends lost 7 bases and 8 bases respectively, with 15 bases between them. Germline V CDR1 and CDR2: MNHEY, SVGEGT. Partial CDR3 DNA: TGTGCCAGCAACACAGCCTCTCCCGATGAG. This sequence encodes CASNTASPDE. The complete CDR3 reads CASNTASPDEQFF.

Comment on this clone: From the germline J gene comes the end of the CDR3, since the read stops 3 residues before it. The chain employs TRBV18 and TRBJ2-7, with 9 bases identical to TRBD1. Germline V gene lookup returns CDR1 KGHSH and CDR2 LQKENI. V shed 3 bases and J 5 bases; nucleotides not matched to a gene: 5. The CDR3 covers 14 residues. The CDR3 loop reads CASSPKGQGNEQYF. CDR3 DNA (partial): TGTGCCAGCTCACCTAAGGGACAGGGTAACGAG. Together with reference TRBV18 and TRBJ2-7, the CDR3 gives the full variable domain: NAGVMQNPRHLVRRRGQEARLRCSPMKGHSHVYWYRQLPEEGLKFMVYLQKENIIDESGMPKERFSAEFPKEGPSILRIQQVVRGDSAAYFCASSPKGQGNEQYFGPGTRLTVT.

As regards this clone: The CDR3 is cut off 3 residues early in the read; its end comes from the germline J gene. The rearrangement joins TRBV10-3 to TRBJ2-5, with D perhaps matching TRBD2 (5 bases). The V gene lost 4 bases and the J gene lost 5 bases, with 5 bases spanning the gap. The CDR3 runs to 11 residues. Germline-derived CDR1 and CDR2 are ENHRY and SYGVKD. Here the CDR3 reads CAISGGETQYF. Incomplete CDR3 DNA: TGTGCCATCAGTGGAGGGGAGACC.

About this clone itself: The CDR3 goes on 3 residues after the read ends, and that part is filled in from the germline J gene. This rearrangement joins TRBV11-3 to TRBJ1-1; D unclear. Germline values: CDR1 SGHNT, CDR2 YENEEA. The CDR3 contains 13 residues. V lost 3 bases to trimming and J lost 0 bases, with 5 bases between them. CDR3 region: CASSFQMNTEAFF. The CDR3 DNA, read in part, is TGTGCCAGCAGCTTTCAGATGAACACTGAA.

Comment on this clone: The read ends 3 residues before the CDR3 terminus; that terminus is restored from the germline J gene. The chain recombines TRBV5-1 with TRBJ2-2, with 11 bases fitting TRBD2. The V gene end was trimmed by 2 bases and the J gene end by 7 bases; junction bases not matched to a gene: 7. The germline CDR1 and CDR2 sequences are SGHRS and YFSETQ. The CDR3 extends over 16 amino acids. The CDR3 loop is CASSLPGTSGHGELFF. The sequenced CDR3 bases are TGCGCCAGCAGCTTACCCGGGACTAGCGGTCACGGGGAG.

The sequenced CDR3 bases are TGTGCCAGCAGAACAGGGTTATCCGAG. Translated, it gives CASRTGLSE. The whole CDR3 protein is CASRTGLSEQYF. This chain uses TRBV12-3 or TRBV12-4 with TRBJ2-7; maybe TRBD1 (6 bases). Sequencing ends 3 residues short of the CDR3 end; the germline J gene provides the rest. Trimming pared 6 bases from V and 6 bases from J, leaving 12 bases between. The CDR3 extends over 12 amino acids.

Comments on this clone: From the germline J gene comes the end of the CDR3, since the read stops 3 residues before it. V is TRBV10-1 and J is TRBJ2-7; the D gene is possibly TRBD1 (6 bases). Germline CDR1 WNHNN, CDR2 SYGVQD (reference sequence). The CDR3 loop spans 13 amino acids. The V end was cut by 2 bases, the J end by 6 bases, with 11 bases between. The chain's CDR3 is CASSEVIGGEQYF. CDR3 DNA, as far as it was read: TGCGCCAGCAGTGAGGTTATAGGGGGCGAG.

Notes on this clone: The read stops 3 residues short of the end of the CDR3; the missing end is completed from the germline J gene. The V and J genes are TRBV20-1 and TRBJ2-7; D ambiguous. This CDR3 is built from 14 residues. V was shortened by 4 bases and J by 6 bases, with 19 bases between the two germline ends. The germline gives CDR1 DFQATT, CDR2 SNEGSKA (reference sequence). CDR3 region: CSATPHPGVVEQYF. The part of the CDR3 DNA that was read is TGCAGTGCTACCCCACACCCAGGAGTGGTCGAG.

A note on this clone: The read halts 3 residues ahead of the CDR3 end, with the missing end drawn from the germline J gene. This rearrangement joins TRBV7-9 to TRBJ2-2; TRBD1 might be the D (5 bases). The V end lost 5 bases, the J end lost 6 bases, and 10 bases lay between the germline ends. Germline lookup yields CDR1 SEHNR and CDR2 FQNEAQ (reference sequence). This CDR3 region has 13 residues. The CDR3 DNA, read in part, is TGTGCCAGCAGCCTGATAGGGGCCGGGGAG. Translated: CASSLIGAGE. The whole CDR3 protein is CASSLIGAGELFF.

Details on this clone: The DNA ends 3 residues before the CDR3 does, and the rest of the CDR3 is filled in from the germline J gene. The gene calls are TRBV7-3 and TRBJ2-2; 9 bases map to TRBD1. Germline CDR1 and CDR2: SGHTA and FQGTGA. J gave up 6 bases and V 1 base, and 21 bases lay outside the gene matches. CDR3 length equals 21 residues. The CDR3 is CASSLIHGDRVNSVVAGELFF. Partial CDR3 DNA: TGTGCCAGCAGCTTAATCCATGGGGACAGGGTTAATTCGGTGGTGGCCGGGGAG.

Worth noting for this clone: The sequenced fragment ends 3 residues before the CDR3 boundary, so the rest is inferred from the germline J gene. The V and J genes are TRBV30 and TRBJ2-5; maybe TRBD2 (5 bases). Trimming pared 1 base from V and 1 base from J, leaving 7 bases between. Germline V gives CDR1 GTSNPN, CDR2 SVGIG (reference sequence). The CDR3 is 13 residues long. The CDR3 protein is CAWSGGLQETQYF. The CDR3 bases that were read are TGTGCCTGGAGTGGAGGGCTCCAAGAGACC.

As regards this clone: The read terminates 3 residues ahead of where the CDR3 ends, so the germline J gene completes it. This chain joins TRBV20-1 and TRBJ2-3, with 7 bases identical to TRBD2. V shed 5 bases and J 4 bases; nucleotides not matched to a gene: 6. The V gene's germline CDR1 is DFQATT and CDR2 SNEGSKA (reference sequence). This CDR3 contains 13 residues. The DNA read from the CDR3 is TGCAGTGCTTTTTGGAGCGGGGCAGATACG. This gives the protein CSAFWSGADT. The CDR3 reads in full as CSAFWSGADTQYF.

CDR3 DNA (partial): TGCGCCAGCAGCTTCGGACAACAAGAGACC. Its translation is CASSFGQQET. In full, the CDR3 is CASSFGQQETQYF. The rearrangement joins TRBV5-1 to TRBJ2-5, with D possibly matching TRBD1 (5 bases). Coverage ceases 3 residues before the CDR3 finishes, and the germline J gene fills in the end. Trimming left V 2 bases short and J 2 bases short, with 7 bases between. CDR1 is SGHRS, CDR2 YFSETQ, per germline. CDR3 length: 13 residues.

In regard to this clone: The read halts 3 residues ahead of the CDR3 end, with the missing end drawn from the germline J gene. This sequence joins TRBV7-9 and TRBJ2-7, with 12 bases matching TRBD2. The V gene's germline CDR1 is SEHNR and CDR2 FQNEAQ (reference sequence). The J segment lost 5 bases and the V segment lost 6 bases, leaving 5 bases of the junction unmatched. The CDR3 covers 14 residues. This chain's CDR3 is CASRPSGGEDEQYF. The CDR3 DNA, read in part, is TGTGCCAGCAGGCCTAGCGGGGGGGAGGACGAG.

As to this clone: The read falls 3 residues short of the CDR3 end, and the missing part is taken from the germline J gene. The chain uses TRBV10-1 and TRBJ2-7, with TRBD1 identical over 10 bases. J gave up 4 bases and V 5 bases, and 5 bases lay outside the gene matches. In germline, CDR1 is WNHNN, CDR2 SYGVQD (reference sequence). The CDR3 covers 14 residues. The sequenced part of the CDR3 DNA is TGCGCCAGCAGTTGGGGGACAGGGGCATACGAG. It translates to CASSWGTGAYE. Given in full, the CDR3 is CASSWGTGAYEQYF.

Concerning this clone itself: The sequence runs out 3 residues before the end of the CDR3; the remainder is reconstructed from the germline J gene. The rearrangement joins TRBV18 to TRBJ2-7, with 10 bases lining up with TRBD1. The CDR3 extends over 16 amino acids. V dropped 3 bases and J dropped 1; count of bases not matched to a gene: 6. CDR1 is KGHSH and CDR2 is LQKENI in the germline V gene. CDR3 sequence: CASSPGQGVKSYEQYF. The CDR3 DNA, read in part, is TGTGCCAGCTCACCCGGACAGGGGGTGAAGTCCTACGAG.

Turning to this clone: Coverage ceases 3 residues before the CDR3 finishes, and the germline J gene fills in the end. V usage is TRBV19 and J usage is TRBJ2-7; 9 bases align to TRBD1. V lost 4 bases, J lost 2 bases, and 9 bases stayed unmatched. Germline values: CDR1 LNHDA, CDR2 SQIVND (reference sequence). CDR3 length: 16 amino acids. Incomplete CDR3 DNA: TGTGCCAGTAGTACCTTCGACAGGGGGAAAGCCTACGAG. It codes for CASSTFDRGKAYE. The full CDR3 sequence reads CASSTFDRGKAYEQYF.